This T cell receptor beta chain was sequenced during a study of blood T cell repertoires in COVID-19. About the research overall: From the United States, Italy and Spain came samples of acute and convalescent COVID-19. Nucleic acid was either cDNA or gDNA, and it came from T cells, B-cell-depleted T cells, or PBMCs.

The germline V gene encodes CDR1 SNHLY and CDR2 FYNNEI. V lost 8 bases, J lost 0 bases, and 10 bases stayed unmatched. There are 17 residues in the CDR3. This clone was recorded a few times. Original processing methods: Amplifying reference gene primers gave estimates of nucleated cell counts. TCRdb's copy holds only in-frame clones and misses some; the assay was immunoSEQ multiplex PCR. V and J calls and clone size are those listed in that table; D and trimming were worked out from the DNA. The sample includes roughly 180,000 clones, about 70% of them seen just once. This clonotype originated in a woman between 45 and 65 years old with active or convalescent COVID-19. The sequenced sample consisted of peripheral blood. V is TRBV2 and J is TRBJ2-7; 13 nucleotides line up with TRBD2. The CDR3 DNA sequence: TGTGCCAGCGGCGGACTAGCGGGAGCTCCCAGCTCCTACGAGCAGTACTTC. Its translation is CASGGLAGAPSSYEQYF.